A selection of T cell receptor beta chains follows, all from one sample in a study of cytomegalovirus exposure and HLA in healthy donors. The assay was immunoSEQ multiplex PCR, and TCRdb's table has in-frame clones only and misses some. The sample has 84,000 or so clones, roughly 73% seen once. The sequenced sample was PBMCs. These receptors all come from a boy between 10 and 17 years old in good health and CMV-seronegative. Both conserved end residues are part of each CDR3. The D gene is left open where the match is weak. Size tells how often a clone was seen (once, few, many) or the class of an expanded clone, and some rows leave it out.

J: TRBJ2-7; V: TRBV7-9; D: .; size: .; CDR3: CASSLSTYEQYF; DNA: TGTGCCAGCAGCCTATCGACCTACGAGCAGTACTTC
J: TRBJ1-5; V: TRBV6-1; D: .; size: .; CDR3: CASSDRQNQPQHF; DNA: TGTGCCAGCAGTGACCGACAGAATCAGCCCCAGCATTTT
J: TRBJ2-6; V: TRBV7-8; D: .; size: few; CDR3: CASSLLLSGANVLTF; DNA: TGTGCCAGCAGCTTACTCCTCTCTGGGGCCAACGTCCTGACTTTC
J: TRBJ2-7; V: TRBV2; D: TRBD1; size: .; CDR3: CASSTGQGYYEQYF; DNA: TGTGCCAGCAGCACGGGACAGGGGTACTACGAGCAGTACTTC
J: TRBJ1-2; V: TRBV7-2; D: .; size: .; CDR3: CASSSRIYGYTF; DNA: TGTGCCAGCAGCTCGAGAATCTATGGCTACACCTTC
J: TRBJ2-1; V: TRBV4-3; D: .; size: .; CDR3: CASSPRVRGNEQFF; DNA: TGCGCCAGCAGCCCTCGAGTAAGGGGTAATGAGCAGTTCTTC
J: TRBJ1-1; V: TRBV9; D: TRBD1; size: once; CDR3: CASSVPGQGATEAFF; DNA: TGTGCCAGCAGCGTCCCGGGACAGGGGGCCACTGAAGCTTTCTTT
J: TRBJ1-1; V: TRBV6-6; D: .; size: .; CDR3: CASSQRNDNEAFF; DNA: TGTGCCAGCAGTCAAAGAAACGACAATGAAGCTTTCTTT
J: TRBJ1-1; V: TRBV7-2; D: .; size: .; CDR3: CASSERPGSEAFF; DNA: TGTGCCAGCAGTGAAAGGCCAGGGTCTGAAGCTTTCTTT
J: TRBJ2-1; V: TRBV29-1; D: TRBD1; size: .; CDR3: CSVNDEGAAYNEQFF; DNA: TGCAGCGTAAACGATGAGGGGGCAGCCTACAATGAGCAGTTCTTC
J: TRBJ2-1; V: TRBV4-2; D: TRBD2; size: once; CDR3: CASRGVGLAPRVPNEQFF; DNA: TGTGCCAGCCGAGGGGTTGGACTAGCGCCAAGAGTCCCCAATGAGCAGTTCTTC
J: TRBJ1-1; V: TRBV7-9; D: .; size: .; CDR3: CASSLDQAQGFF; DNA: TGTGCCAGCAGCTTAGACCAGGCCCAGGGGTTCTTT
J: TRBJ2-7; V: TRBV29-1; D: .; size: .; CDR3: CSVEAGDAYEQYF; DNA: TGCAGCGTTGAGGCAGGGGACGCCTACGAGCAGTACTTC
J: TRBJ2-7; V: TRBV30; D: .; size: once; CDR3: CAWGQGGYEQYF; DNA: TGTGCCTGGGGACAGGGAGGGTACGAGCAGTACTTC
J: TRBJ2-1; V: TRBV4-2; D: .; size: .; CDR3: CASSPESYEQFF; DNA: TGTGCCAGCAGCCCGGAGTCGTATGAGCAGTTCTTC
J: TRBJ2-2; V: TRBV19; D: .; size: .; CDR3: CASSIGVGELFF; DNA: TGTGCCAGTAGTATCGGGGTCGGGGAGCTGTTTTTT
J: TRBJ2-5; V: TRBV4-3; D: TRBD2; size: few; CDR3: CASSQEGVGTSGQETQYF; DNA: TGCGCCAGCAGCCAAGAAGGGGTCGGGACTAGCGGCCAAGAGACCCAGTACTTC
J: TRBJ2-5; V: TRBV2; D: .; size: .; CDR3: CASSDRETQYF; DNA: TGTGCCAGCAGTGATAGAGAGACCCAGTACTTC
J: TRBJ1-3; V: TRBV7-6; D: .; size: many; CDR3: CASSLEAGNSGNTIYF; DNA: TGTGCCAGCAGCTTAGAGGCGGGCAACTCTGGAAACACCATATATTTT
J: TRBJ1-2; V: TRBV28; D: TRBD1; size: .; CDR3: CASSPRDRVYGYTF; DNA: TGTGCCAGCAGTCCCCGGGACAGGGTATATGGCTACACCTTC
J: TRBJ2-7; V: TRBV27; D: TRBD2; size: .; CDR3: CASSFGTTYEQYF; DNA: TGTGCCAGCAGTTTCGGGACTACCTACGAGCAGTACTTC
J: TRBJ1-5; V: TRBV11-2; D: .; size: few; CDR3: CASSLDRNQPQHF; DNA: TGTGCCAGCAGCTTAGACAGGAATCAGCCCCAGCATTTT
J: TRBJ2-7; V: TRBV2; D: TRBD2; size: .; CDR3: CAITGTSGRRSREQYF; DNA: TGTGCCATCACCGGGACTAGCGGGAGAAGGTCTCGCGAGCAGTACTTC
J: TRBJ2-6; V: TRBV5-6; D: .; size: .; CDR3: CASSTGQIGVWSGANVLTF; DNA: TGTGCCAGCAGCACCGGACAGATCGGCGTTTGGTCTGGGGCCAACGTCCTGACTTTC